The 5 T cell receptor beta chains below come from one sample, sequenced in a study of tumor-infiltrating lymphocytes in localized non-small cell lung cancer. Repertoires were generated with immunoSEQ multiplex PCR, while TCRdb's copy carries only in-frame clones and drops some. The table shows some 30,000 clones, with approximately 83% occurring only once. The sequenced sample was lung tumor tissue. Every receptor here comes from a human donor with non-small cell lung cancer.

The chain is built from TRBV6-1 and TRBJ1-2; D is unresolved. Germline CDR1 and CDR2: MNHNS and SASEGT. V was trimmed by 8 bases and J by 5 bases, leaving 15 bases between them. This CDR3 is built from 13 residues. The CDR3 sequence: CASCLDNQYGYTF. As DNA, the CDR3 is TGTGCCAGCTGCTTAGACAACCAATATGGCTACACCTTC.

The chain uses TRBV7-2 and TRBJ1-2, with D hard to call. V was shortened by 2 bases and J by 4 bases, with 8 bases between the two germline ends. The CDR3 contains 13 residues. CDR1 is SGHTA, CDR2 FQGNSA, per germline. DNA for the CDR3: TGTGCCAGCAGCTTAACCGGGCTCTATGGCTACACCTTC. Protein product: CASSLTGLYGYTF.

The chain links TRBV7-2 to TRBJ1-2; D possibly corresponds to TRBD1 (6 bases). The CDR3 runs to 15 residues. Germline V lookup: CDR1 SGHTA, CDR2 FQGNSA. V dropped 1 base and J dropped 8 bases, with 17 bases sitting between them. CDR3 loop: CASSLVRQGMWGYTF. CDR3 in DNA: TGTGCCAGCAGCTTAGTCCGGCAGGGGATGTGGGGCTACACCTTC.

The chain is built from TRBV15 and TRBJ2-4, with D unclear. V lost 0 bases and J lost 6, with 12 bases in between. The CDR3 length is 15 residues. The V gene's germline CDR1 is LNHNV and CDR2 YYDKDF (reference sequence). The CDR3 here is CATSRDLLGGNIQYF. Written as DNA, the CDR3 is TGTGCCACCAGCAGAGATCTCCTAGGTGGAAACATTCAGTACTTC.

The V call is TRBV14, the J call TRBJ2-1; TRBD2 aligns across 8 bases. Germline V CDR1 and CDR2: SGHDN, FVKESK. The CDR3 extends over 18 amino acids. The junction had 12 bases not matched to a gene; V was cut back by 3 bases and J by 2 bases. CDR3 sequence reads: CASSQPTPGLVTYNEQFF. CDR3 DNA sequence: TGTGCCAGCAGCCAGCCCACCCCGGGACTAGTAACCTACAATGAGCAGTTCTTC.